Sequencing of this T cell receptor beta chain was carried out in a study of early T cells in non-severe SARS-CoV-2 infection. Attachment of unique molecular identifiers to individual cDNA molecules was performed. Via MiXCR, TCRdb re-called the 5' RACE reads, giving one row per CDR3 protein. The sample contains tens of thousands of distinct CDR3 sequences, about 10% of which appear only once. This clonotype was detected many times. Germline V gene sequence: CDR1 ENHRY, CDR2 SYGVKD. This CDR3 is 21 amino acids long. Unmatched junction bases numbered 13, after V lost 0 bases and J lost 0 bases. This receptor was obtained from an adult who was a healthcare worker with PCR-confirmed SARS-CoV-2 infection or an uninfected control (not recorded which). The chain recombines TRBV10-3 with TRBJ2-1, with TRBD2 identical over 11 bases. The sample taken for sequencing was whole blood. The CDR3 spells CAISESFTASGGLSSYNEQFF. CDR3 DNA: TGTGCCATCAGTGAGTCGTTTACGGCTAGCGGGGGGCTTAGCTCCTACAATGAGCAGTTCTTC.